This is a list of T cell receptor beta chains from one sample in a study of cytotoxic CD8 clonotypes in ibrutinib-treated CLL. Measured with immunoSEQ multiplex PCR; TCRdb has only the in-frame clones, and not every one. The sample contains some 200,000 clones, nearly 80% of which appear only once. The source was PBMCs, collected after 12 months of ibrutinib treatment. These receptors were obtained from a human donor with chronic lymphocytic leukemia. Each CDR3 is given with its conserved first and last residue. The order of the fields is D gene, clone size, J gene, V gene, CDR3 protein, CDR3 DNA. The D gene is left open where the match is weak. Size tells how often a clone was seen (once, few, many) or the class of an expanded clone, and some rows leave it out.

TRBD1,-,TRBJ2-5,TRBV11-2,CASSYRDRGQEETQYF,TGTGCCAGCAGCTACCGGGACAGGGGGCAGGAAGAGACCCAGTACTTC
TRBD1,-,TRBJ1-5,TRBV5-1,CASSPGTGTSNQPQHF,TGCGCCAGCAGCCCCGGGACAGGGACGAGCAATCAGCCCCAGCATTTT
-,-,TRBJ2-3,TRBV5-1,CASSTRWTLGGTDTQYF,TGCGCCAGCAGCACGCGATGGACTCTCGGAGGCACAGATACGCAGTATTTT
-,-,TRBJ1-5,TRBV29-1,CSVTPDNQPQHF,TGCAGCGTTACCCCAGACAATCAGCCCCAGCATTTT
-,few,TRBJ2-2,TRBV14,CASSQVTGPTGELFF,TGTGCCAGCAGCCAAGTAACGGGACCCACCGGGGAGCTGTTTTTT
-,-,TRBJ2-2,TRBV7-9,CASSSWANTGELFF,TGTGCCAGCAGCTCCTGGGCGAACACCGGGGAGCTGTTTTTT
TRBD1,-,TRBJ1-2,TRBV19,CASSFGTGISPGYGYTF,TGTGCCAGCTCCTTTGGGACAGGGATATCTCCCGGCTATGGCTACACCTTC
-,-,TRBJ1-2,TRBV19,CASSSQPNYGYTF,TGTGCCAGTAGTTCCCAGCCTAACTATGGCTACACCTTC
-,-,TRBJ2-7,TRBV7-2,CASSLERSAEQYF,TGTGCCAGCAGCTTAGAACGGTCCGCCGAGCAGTACTTC
TRBD1,-,TRBJ1-3,TRBV10-3,CAARTGAGNTIYF,TGTGCCGCCAGGACAGGGGCGGGAAACACCATATATTTT
-,-,TRBJ1-2,TRBV18,CASSPFYLDRNYGYTF,TGTGCCAGCTCACCGTTCTACCTGGACAGAAACTATGGCTACACCTTC
-,-,TRBJ1-2,TRBV10-3,CAISESGLEGYGYTF,TGTGCCATCAGTGAGTCGGGACTCGAGGGGTATGGCTACACCTTC
-,-,TRBJ1-5,TRBV5-1,CASSSRPGDQPQHF,TGCGCCAGCAGCTCACGACCCGGCGATCAGCCCCAGCATTTT
-,-,TRBJ2-3,TRBV7-9,CASSLANSRADTQYF,TGTGCCAGCAGCTTAGCGAACAGTCGGGCAGATACGCAGTATTTT
-,-,TRBJ1-5,TRBV18,CASSPSDDGQPQHF,TGTGCCAGCTCACCCTCCGATGACGGTCAGCCCCAGCATTTT
TRBD2,-,TRBJ2-2,TRBV11-2,CASSPAGANTGELFF,TGTGCCAGCAGCCCAGCGGGGGCGAACACCGGGGAGCTGTTTTTT
-,-,TRBJ2-1,TRBV2,CASRAYNEQFF,TGTGCCAGCAGGGCCTACAATGAGCAGTTCTTC
TRBD1,-,TRBJ2-7,TRBV28,CASHTGDRGRYEQYF,TGTGCCAGTCATACGGGGGACAGGGGTCGGTACGAGCAGTACTTC
TRBD1,-,TRBJ2-7,TRBV25-1,CASSVPGQSYEQYF,TGTGCCAGCAGTGTTCCGGGACAGTCCTACGAGCAGTACTTC
-,-,TRBJ1-1,TRBV21-1,CASSKGQGATEAFF,TGTGCCAGCAGCAAAGGACAGGGGGCGACTGAAGCTTTCTTT
-,once,TRBJ1-1,TRBV9,CASSVSGAATEAFF,TGTGCCAGCAGCGTATCCGGAGCAGCCACTGAAGCTTTCTTT
-,-,TRBJ2-7,TRBV10-3,CAISESMGRETYEQYF,TGTGCCATCAGTGAGTCGATGGGGCGGGAAACCTACGAGCAGTACTTC
TRBD1,-,TRBJ2-3,TRBV10-1,CASSESPAGQGPTDTQYF,TGCGCCAGCAGTGAGTCCCCCGCCGGACAGGGGCCCACAGATACGCAGTATTTT
TRBD1,-,TRBJ2-7,TRBV18,CASSPMDRGFHEQYF,TGTGCCAGCTCACCTATGGACAGGGGGTTCCACGAGCAGTACTTC
TRBD2,-,TRBJ2-7,TRBV4-1,CASSSLAGDGYEQYF,TGCGCCAGTTCCTCCTTAGCGGGAGACGGGTACGAGCAGTACTTC
-,-,TRBJ2-5,TRBV7-9,CASSEEIAGETQYF,TGTGCCAGCAGCGAAGAAATCGCAGGGGAGACCCAGTACTTC
-,-,TRBJ2-7,TRBV18,CASSPWSYEQYF,TGTGCCAGCTCACCGTGGTCCTACGAGCAGTACTTC
-,-,TRBJ2-2,TRBV15,CATSRDREVTGELFF,TGTGCCACCAGCAGAGATCGCGAAGTGACCGGGGAGCTGTTTTTT
-,-,TRBJ2-7,TRBV2,CASSWDRYEQYF,TGTGCCAGCAGCTGGGACCGCTACGAGCAGTACTTC
-,-,TRBJ1-2,TRBV5-1,CASSLVGTWGYTF,TGCGCCAGCAGCTTGGTGGGGACTTGGGGCTACACCTTC
-,-,TRBJ2-5,TRBV11-3,CASSTTLGTREETQYF,TGTGCCAGCAGCACAACCCTCGGGACAAGAGAAGAGACCCAGTACTTC
-,-,TRBJ2-5,TRBV10-3,CATTGETQYF,TGTGCCACTACGGGGGAGACCCAGTACTTC
-,-,TRBJ2-3,TRBV4-1,CASSQDPAPSTDTQYF,TGCGCCAGCAGCCAAGACCCGGCACCGAGCACAGATACGCAGTATTTT
-,-,TRBJ1-5,TRBV27,CASSLGPAGLYSNQPQHF,TGTGCCAGCAGTTTAGGGCCAGCCGGTCTCTATAGCAATCAGCCCCAGCATTTT
-,-,TRBJ1-2,TRBV7-2,CASSLGGGYGYTF,TGTGCCAGCAGCTTAGGAGGGGGCTATGGCTACACCTTC
-,-,TRBJ1-5,TRBV7-2,CASSFSGQPQHF,TGTGCCAGCAGCTTTAGTGGTCAGCCCCAGCATTTT
-,-,TRBJ1-5,TRBV7-9,CASSLTRHPLPQHF,TGTGCCAGCAGCTTAACCCGGCACCCTTTACCCCAGCATTTT
-,-,TRBJ1-1,TRBV15,CATSRPGAAIPNTEAFF,TGTGCCACCAGCAGACCAGGGGCAGCGATACCGAACACTGAAGCTTTCTTT
-,-,TRBJ2-1,TRBV29-1,CSVDARLEPNEQFF,TGCAGCGTTGACGCTAGGCTTGAGCCAAATGAGCAGTTCTTC
TRBD1,-,TRBJ2-7,TRBV5-5,CASSLAVGTGAYEQYF,TGTGCCAGCAGCTTGGCCGTCGGGACAGGGGCCTACGAGCAGTACTTC
-,-,TRBJ1-5,TRBV2,CASSGDSSRYQPQHF,TGTGCCAGCAGCGGAGACAGCAGCAGGTATCAGCCCCAGCATTTT
TRBD2,-,TRBJ2-7,TRBV19,CASSPSGTSGSYEQYF,TGTGCCAGTAGCCCGTCCGGGACTAGCGGCTCCTACGAGCAGTACTTC
TRBD2,-,TRBJ2-3,TRBV28,CASSFLGLAGSDTQYF,TGTGCCAGCAGTTTTCTCGGACTAGCGGGATCAGATACGCAGTATTTT
-,-,TRBJ2-4,TRBV28,CASSFWASPVRGSLASAKNIQYF,TGTGCCAGCAGTTTCTGGGCATCCCCTGTAAGGGGATCCCTAGCTTCCGCCAAAAACATTCAGTACTTC
-,-,TRBJ2-5,TRBV6-5,CASSYSRETQYF,TGTGCCAGCAGTTACTCGAGAGAGACCCAGTACTTC
-,-,TRBJ2-2,TRBV7-9,CASKSGANTGELFF,TGTGCCAGCAAGTCGGGGGCGAACACCGGGGAGCTGTTTTTT
TRBD1,-,TRBJ2-2,TRBV7-9,CASRPPGQGETGELFF,TGTGCCAGCAGACCCCCGGGACAGGGTGAAACCGGGGAGCTGTTTTTT
-,-,TRBJ2-7,TRBV6-5,CASSYSRRGFSEQYF,TGTGCCAGCAGTTACTCGAGACGGGGGTTTTCCGAGCAGTACTTC
TRBD2,-,TRBJ2-3,TRBV5-1,CASSMGGSGNTDTQYF,TGCGCCAGCAGCATGGGCGGGAGCGGAAACACAGATACGCAGTATTTT
-,once,TRBJ1-4,TRBV5-1,CASSLTGEKLFF,TGCGCCAGCAGCTTGACCGGAGAAAAACTGTTTTTT
TRBD1,-,TRBJ2-5,TRBV19,CASSIQGAGETQYF,TGTGCCAGTAGTATCCAGGGGGCAGGGGAGACCCAGTACTTC
TRBD2,-,TRBJ2-5,TRBV27,CASTSLAGGEETQYF,TGTGCCAGCACCTCCCTAGCGGGAGGGGAAGAGACCCAGTACTTC
TRBD1,-,TRBJ2-3,TRBV7-7,CASSLGTGPDTQYF,TGTGCTAGCAGCTTGGGGACAGGGCCCGATACGCAGTATTTT
-,-,TRBJ2-1,TRBV6-5,CASSYSWGSSGNEQFF,TGTGCCAGCAGTTACTCATGGGGTAGCTCGGGCAATGAGCAGTTCTTC
-,-,TRBJ2-1,TRBV29-1,CSVAPSSHEQFF,TGCAGCGTCGCCCCCTCGAGCCATGAGCAGTTCTTC